The present TCR beta chain was sequenced within a study of T cell responses to AZD1222 COVID-19 vaccine. The V gene end was trimmed by 5 bases and the J gene end by 2 bases; junction bases not matched to a gene: 2. The CDR3 totals 13 residues. From germline, CDR1 is MDHEN and CDR2 SYDVKM. A few counts support this clone. What it binds is unknown. Libraries were prepared by immunoSEQ multiplex PCR; TCRdb keeps only in-frame clonotypes and omits some of them. The sample consists of more than 75,000 clones, roughly 90% of them appearing once. General study points: In all cases, repertoires were sampled only after the peak T cell response. Among the donors, most were white British and more were female, and clonal diversity was possibly underestimated.

The chain has TRBV28 and TRBJ2-5; 7 bases fit TRBD2. This specimen consisted of peripheral blood, obtained 28 days after the second AZD1222 dose. This TCR came from an adult who received the AZD1222 COVID-19 vaccine. CDR3 nucleotides: TGTGCCAGCAGTGTGGGGGGGCAAGAGACCCAGTACTTC. Translating gives CASSVGGQETQYF. Filled out from reference TRBV28 and TRBJ2-5, the complete variable domain reads DVKVTQSSRYLVKRTGEKVFLECVQDMDHENMFWYRQDPGLGLRLIYFSYDVKMKEKGDIPEGYSVSREKKERFSLILESASTNQTSMYLCASSVGGQETQYFGPGTRLLVL.